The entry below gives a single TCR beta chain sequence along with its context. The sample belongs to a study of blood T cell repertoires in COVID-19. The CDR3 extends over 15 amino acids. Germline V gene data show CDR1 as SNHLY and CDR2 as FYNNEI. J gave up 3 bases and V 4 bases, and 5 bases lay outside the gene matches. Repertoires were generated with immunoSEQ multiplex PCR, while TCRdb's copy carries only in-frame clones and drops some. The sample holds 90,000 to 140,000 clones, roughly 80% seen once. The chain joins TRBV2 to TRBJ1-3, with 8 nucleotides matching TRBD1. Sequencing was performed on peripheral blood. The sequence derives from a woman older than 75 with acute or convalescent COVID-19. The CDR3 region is CASSGDRLRGNTIYF. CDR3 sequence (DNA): TGTGCCAGCAGTGGGGACAGGCTCCGTGGAAACACCATATATTTT.